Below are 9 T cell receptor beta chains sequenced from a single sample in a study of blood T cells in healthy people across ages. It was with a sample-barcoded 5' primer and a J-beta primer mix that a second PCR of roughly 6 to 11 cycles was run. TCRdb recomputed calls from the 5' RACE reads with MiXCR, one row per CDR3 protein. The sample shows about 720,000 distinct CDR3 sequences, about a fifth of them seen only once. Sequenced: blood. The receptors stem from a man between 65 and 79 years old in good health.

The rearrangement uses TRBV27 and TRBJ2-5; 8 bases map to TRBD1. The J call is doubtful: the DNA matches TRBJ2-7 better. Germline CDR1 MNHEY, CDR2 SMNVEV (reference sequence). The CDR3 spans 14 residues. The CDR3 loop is CASHSGTGSHEQYF. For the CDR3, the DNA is TGTGCCAGTCACTCCGGGACAGGATCCCACGAGCAGTACTTC.

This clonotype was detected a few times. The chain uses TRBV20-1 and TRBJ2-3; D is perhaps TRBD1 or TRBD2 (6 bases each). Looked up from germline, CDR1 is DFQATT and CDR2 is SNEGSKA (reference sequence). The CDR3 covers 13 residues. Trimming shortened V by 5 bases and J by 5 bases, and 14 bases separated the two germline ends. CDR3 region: CSAPVGGGDTQYF. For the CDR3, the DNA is TGCAGTGCTCCAGTTGGAGGGGGAGATACGCAGTATTTT.

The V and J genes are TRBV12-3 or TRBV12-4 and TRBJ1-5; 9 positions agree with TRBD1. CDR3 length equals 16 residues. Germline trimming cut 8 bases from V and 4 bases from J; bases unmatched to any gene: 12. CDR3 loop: CASSRMGTGMNQPQHF. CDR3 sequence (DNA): TGTGCCAGCTCCCGTATGGGGACAGGGATGAATCAGCCCCAGCATTTT.

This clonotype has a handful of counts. CDR3 DNA: TGTGCCAGCTCTCCCGGGACGAGGGGAAGAGCAGATACGCAGTATTTT. Residues: CASSPGTRGRADTQYF. The J gene is TRBJ2-3, the V gene TRBV18; either TRBD1 or TRBD2 may fit D (5 bases each). V was trimmed by 6 bases and J by 4 bases, leaving 20 bases between them. The germline gives CDR1 KGHSH, CDR2 LQKENI. The CDR3 is 16 amino acids.

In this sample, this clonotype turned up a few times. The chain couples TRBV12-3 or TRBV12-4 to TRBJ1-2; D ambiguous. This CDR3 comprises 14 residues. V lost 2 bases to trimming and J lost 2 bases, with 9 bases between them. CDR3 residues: CASSLMASNYGYTF. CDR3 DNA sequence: TGTGCCAGCAGTTTAATGGCTTCCAACTATGGCTACACCTTC.

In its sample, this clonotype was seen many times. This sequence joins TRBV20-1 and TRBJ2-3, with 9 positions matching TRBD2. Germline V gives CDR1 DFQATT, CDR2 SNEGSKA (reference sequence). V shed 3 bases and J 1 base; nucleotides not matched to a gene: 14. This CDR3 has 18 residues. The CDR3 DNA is TGCAGTGCTAGGCCCCTCGGTAGCGGGGGATTAGGCACAGATACGCAGTATTTT. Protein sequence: CSARPLGSGGLGTDTQYF.

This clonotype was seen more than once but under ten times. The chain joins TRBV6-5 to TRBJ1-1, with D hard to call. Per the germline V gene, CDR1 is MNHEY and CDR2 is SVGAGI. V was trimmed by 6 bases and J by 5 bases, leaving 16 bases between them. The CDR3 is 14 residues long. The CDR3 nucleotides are TGTGCCAGCAGCGCCCAGAGAGCAAGTACTGAAGCTTTCTTT. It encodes CASSAQRASTEAFF.

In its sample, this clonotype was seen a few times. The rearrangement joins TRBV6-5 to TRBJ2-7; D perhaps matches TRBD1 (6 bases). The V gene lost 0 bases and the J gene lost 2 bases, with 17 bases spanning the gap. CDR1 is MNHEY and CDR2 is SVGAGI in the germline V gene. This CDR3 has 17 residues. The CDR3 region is CASSYSQGISRTYEQYV. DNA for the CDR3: TGTGCCAGCAGTTACTCACAGGGTATCAGTCGAACCTACGAGCAGTACGTC.

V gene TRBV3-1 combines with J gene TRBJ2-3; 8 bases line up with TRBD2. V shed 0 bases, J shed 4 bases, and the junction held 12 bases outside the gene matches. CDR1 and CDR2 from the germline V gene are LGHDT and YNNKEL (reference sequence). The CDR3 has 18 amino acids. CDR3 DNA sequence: TGTGCCAGCAGCCAAGATCAGAAAGCGGGAGTTTCAGCAGATACGCAGTATTTT. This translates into CASSQDQKAGVSADTQYF.